This is a list of T cell receptor beta chains from one sample in a study of T cell responses to AZD1222 COVID-19 vaccine. Sequencing was performed with immunoSEQ multiplex PCR; in TCRdb, only in-frame clones are kept and a portion is missing. The table lists some 110,000 clones, 85% to 90% of them singletons. This sample comprised peripheral blood, obtained on day 0 of AZD1222 vaccination. These receptors all come from an adult in good health. Both conserved end residues are part of each CDR3. D genes are given only for firm matches. Not all rows give a size; the values are once, few, many and, for expanded clones, a class.

clone_size j_call v_call d_call cdr3_nt cdr3_aa
NA TRBJ1-5 TRBV5-4 NA TGTGCCACCAAGGACGGTAATAGCAATCAGCCCCAGCATTTT CATKDGNSNQPQHF
NA TRBJ2-1 TRBV18 TRBD2 TGTGCCAGCTCACCGATACGGTGGGGACTAGAGGAACCCAATGAGCAGTTCTTC CASSPIRWGLEEPNEQFF
NA TRBJ2-5 TRBV28 TRBD2 TGTGCCAGCTGGACTAGCGGGAGGGGAGAGACCCAGTACTTC CASWTSGRGETQYF
NA TRBJ1-2 TRBV28 NA TGTGCCAGCAGTTTATTAGTCCAGGCCTTGGGTGGCTACACCTTC CASSLLVQALGGYTF
NA TRBJ2-4 TRBV7-4 TRBD1 TGTGCCAGCAGCCCTGCGCACTCAGGGGGCCCGAATCCTCCCAAAAACATTCAGTACTTC CASSPAHSGGPNPPKNIQYF
NA TRBJ1-1 TRBV9 NA TGTGCCAGCAGCGTTGAAGAGGCCCCGAACACTGAAGCTTTCTTT CASSVEEAPNTEAFF
once TRBJ2-3 TRBV4-2 TRBD2 TGTGCCAGCAGCCAAGGGGGGGGACTAGCGGCATCCGATACGCAGTATTTT CASSQGGGLAASDTQYF
few TRBJ2-5 TRBV7-2 TRBD2 TGTGCCAGCAGCCCCGGGACTAGGGAGACCCAGTACTTC CASSPGTRETQYF
NA TRBJ2-5 TRBV11-2 TRBD1 TGTGCCAGCAGCTCTGAGGGACAGGGGTCCCAGTACTTC CASSSEGQGSQYF
NA TRBJ1-3 TRBV6-5 NA TGTGCCAGCAGTTACGCAGCCCCTAGCTCTGGAAACACCATATATTTT CASSYAAPSSGNTIYF
NA TRBJ1-3 TRBV12-3/TRBV12-4 NA TGTGCCAGCAGTCCCTCGACTGGAAACACCATATATTTT CASSPSTGNTIYF
NA TRBJ1-5 TRBV10-3 NA TGTGCCATCGGGGGGGGGTATCAGCCCCAGCATTTT CAIGGGYQPQHF
NA TRBJ1-2 TRBV5-4 NA TGTGCCTGGGGGAAGGGGTCCTATGGCTACACCTTC CAWGKGSYGYTF
NA TRBJ1-5 TRBV28 NA TGTGCCAGCAGTTTCCCCGACAGACACAATCAGCCCCAGCATTTT CASSFPDRHNQPQHF
NA TRBJ1-1 TRBV6-2/TRBV6-3 TRBD1 TGTGCCAGCAGTTACTCCGGTGGGGACAGTGAGATGAACACTGAAGCTTTCTTT CASSYSGGDSEMNTEAFF
NA TRBJ2-1 TRBV5-4 TRBD1 TGTGCCAGCAGCTACAGGGGCCACAATGAGCAGTTCTTC CASSYRGHNEQFF
NA TRBJ1-1 TRBV2 TRBD1 TGTGCCAGCAGTGGACTACAGGGGGGGACTGAAGCTTTCTTT CASSGLQGGTEAFF
NA TRBJ2-7 TRBV28 NA TGTGCCAGCAGTTTAGAGGGTTACGAGCAGTACTTC CASSLEGYEQYF
NA TRBJ1-4 TRBV5-1 NA TGCGCCAGCAGCTTACTCCCAACTAATGAAAAACTGTTTTTT CASSLLPTNEKLFF
NA TRBJ1-2 TRBV25-1 TRBD1 TGTGCCAGCAGTGGGGGGGCAGGGGGCACACTTTTGGACTATGGCTACACCTTC CASSGGAGGTLLDYGYTF
NA TRBJ1-6 TRBV7-3 NA TGTGCCAGCAGCCCCATGGGGGGCCCCGTCTCACCCCTCCACTTT CASSPMGGPVSPLHF
NA TRBJ1-1 TRBV5-1 NA TGCGCCAGCAGCACCCAGACGAACACTGAAGCTTTCTTT CASSTQTNTEAFF
NA TRBJ2-5 TRBV29-1 NA TGCAGCGTTGGGAGCGGCCAAGAGACCCAGTACTTC CSVGSGQETQYF
NA TRBJ1-2 TRBV20-1 TRBD1 TGCAGTGCTAGTAGACAGGGCTATGGCTACACCTTC CSASRQGYGYTF
NA TRBJ1-5 TRBV7-2 TRBD1 TGTGCCAGCAGCTTAGCTGGACAGGGCACAAATCAGCCCCAGCATTTT CASSLAGQGTNQPQHF
once TRBJ2-7 TRBV27 TRBD1 TGTGCCAGCAGTTCCCTCCGGGACAGGGGCTCCTACGAGCAGTACTTC CASSSLRDRGSYEQYF
NA TRBJ2-4 TRBV19 NA TGTGCCAGTAGTCACCCGGGTCTAGCCAAAAACATTCAGTACTTC CASSHPGLAKNIQYF
NA TRBJ2-2 TRBV4-2 TRBD2 TGTGCCAGCAGCCCAAGCGGGGGGGACACCGGGGAGCTGTTTTTT CASSPSGGDTGELFF
few TRBJ1-2 TRBV9 NA TGTGCCAGCAGCCCAACCAGGGGATATGGCTACACCTTC CASSPTRGYGYTF
NA TRBJ1-4 TRBV5-1 NA TGCGCCAGCAGCTTCGGCAGGGTTGGAGCAACTAATGAAAAACTGTTTTTT CASSFGRVGATNEKLFF
once TRBJ1-1 TRBV7-3 NA TGTGCCAGCAGCCTACTCGGGGGTGACACTGAAGCTTTCTTT CASSLLGGDTEAFF
NA TRBJ1-5 TRBV24-1 NA TGTGCCGCCGGTATGCTGGTTGGGAATCAGCCCCAGCATTTT CAAGMLVGNQPQHF
NA TRBJ2-7 TRBV5-1 NA TGCGCCAGCAGCCAGGGGACTGCCCCCGAGCAGTACTTC CASSQGTAPEQYF
NA TRBJ2-5 TRBV4-2 NA TGTGCCAGCAGCCAGGGGGGGGACACTAGGACGGAGACCCAGTACTTC CASSQGGDTRTETQYF
NA TRBJ1-1 TRBV7-2 NA TGTGCCAGCAGCTTAGGTAGGGCTGAAGCTTTCTTT CASSLGRAEAFF
NA TRBJ1-5 TRBV30 NA TGTGCCTGGAAGGACAGAGCCAATCAGCCCCAGCATTTT CAWKDRANQPQHF
NA TRBJ2-5 TRBV7-2 NA TGTGCCAGCAGCTCATTTAGTCATGGCGAGACCCAGTACTTC CASSSFSHGETQYF
NA TRBJ2-7 TRBV21-1 NA TGTGCCAGCAGCAAAAGAACAGGGGGCAACGAGCAGTACTTC CASSKRTGGNEQYF
NA TRBJ1-1 TRBV11-1 NA TGTGCCAGCAGCCCCCAGGGAGTGGACACTGAAGCTTTCTTT CASSPQGVDTEAFF
NA TRBJ2-1 TRBV11-2 TRBD2 TGTGCCAGCAGCGCCCGGACTAGCGGCGGCCGGAGGGATGAGCAGTTCTTC CASSARTSGGRRDEQFF
once TRBJ2-2 TRBV4-3 TRBD1 TGCGCCAGCAGCCGAGCCGGGACAGGGTCCACCGGGGAGCTGTTTTTT CASSRAGTGSTGELFF
NA TRBJ2-2 TRBV27 NA TGTGCCAGCAGTTTCCCAACCGGGGAGCTGTTTTTT CASSFPTGELFF
NA TRBJ2-2 TRBV12-5 TRBD2 TGTGCTAGTGGTTCACCACTAGCGGGGGAGGACACCGGGGAGCTGTTTTTT CASGSPLAGEDTGELFF
NA TRBJ1-1 TRBV29-1 NA TGCAGCGCCCTACAGGGATCAAACACTGAAGCTTTCTTT CSALQGSNTEAFF
NA TRBJ1-1 TRBV4-2 NA TGTGCCAGCAGCCAAGTTTGGGGCACTACGACTGAAGCTTTCTTT CASSQVWGTTTEAFF
NA TRBJ1-3 TRBV28 TRBD1 TGTGCCAGCAGTTCGACAGGGGTCTCTGGAAACACCATATATTTT CASSSTGVSGNTIYF
once TRBJ2-2 TRBV24-1 TRBD1 TGTGCCACCAGTGATGTGCGACAGGGGGCAAACACCGGGGAGCTGTTTTTT CATSDVRQGANTGELFF
NA TRBJ1-2 TRBV6-2/TRBV6-3 NA TGTGCCAGCAGTCAGGACGGGTTCCATCAGGGGACTAACTATGGCTACACCTTC CASSQDGFHQGTNYGYTF
NA TRBJ2-7 TRBV5-1 NA TGCGCCAGCAGTTACCGTGGGTCCTACGAGCAGTACTTC CASSYRGSYEQYF
NA TRBJ1-1 TRBV19 TRBD1 TGTGCCAGTAGTATAGCCAGGGGGACGGCTTTCTTT CASSIARGTAFF
NA TRBJ1-2 TRBV5-1 TRBD1 TGCGCCAGCAGCAAGGGACAGGGCTATGGCTACACCTTC CASSKGQGYGYTF
once TRBJ2-3 TRBV28 NA TGTGCCAGCAGTTTTGGGGGAAACAGCCGCACAGATACGCAGTATTTT CASSFGGNSRTDTQYF
NA TRBJ1-1 TRBV10-3 NA TGTGCCATCAGTGAGTGGTCGGAGGACACTGAAGCTTTCTTT CAISEWSEDTEAFF
NA TRBJ1-4 TRBV5-1 NA TGCGCCAGCAGAATACAGGGATGGGCTAATGAAAAACTGTTTTTT CASRIQGWANEKLFF
once TRBJ2-2 TRBV19 NA TGTGCCAGTAGTCCAGACAGGACCACCGGGGAGCTGTTTTTT CASSPDRTTGELFF
NA TRBJ1-5 TRBV19 NA TGTGCCAGTAGTATCGGGCACGATAGCAATCAGCCCCAGCATTTT CASSIGHDSNQPQHF
NA TRBJ1-2 TRBV29-1 NA TGCAGCGTTGATCCAGGGTACGGCTATGGCTACACCTTC CSVDPGYGYGYTF
NA TRBJ1-6 TRBV6-6 NA TGTGCCAGCAGTTACTCAGGGTGGAATTCACCCCTCCACTTT CASSYSGWNSPLHF
NA TRBJ1-2 TRBV20-1 NA TGCAGTGCTAGTGCCGAACCCCGGGGCTATGGCTACACCTTC CSASAEPRGYGYTF